The source of this T cell receptor (beta chain) is a study of T cell responses to AZD1222 COVID-19 vaccine. Study conclusions and caveats: Regions left unmutated in variants are reportedly the target of nearly half of spike-specific TCRs. Most donors were white British and more were female, and clonal diversity was possibly underestimated. The study found vaccine-associated CD4 TCRs spanning spike, dominant at 160-218 and 743-854.

Produced via immunoSEQ multiplex PCR; TCRdb's table is partial and in-frame only. The table has 120,000 or so clones, around nine tenths seen once. The CDR3 spans 14 residues. Deletions cut 3 bases from V and 8 bases from J, with 16 bases between. Germline V lookup: CDR1 SGHDN, CDR2 FVKESK. As for this clone: The antigen remains undetermined.

The sample was peripheral blood, taken on day 0 of AZD1222 vaccination. The chain joins TRBV14 to TRBJ1-2; D is undetermined. This receptor was identified in an adult in good health. CDR3 coding DNA: TGTGCCAGCAGCCAGGATAGCCTAGCCCGGGGCTACACCTTC. It yields the protein CASSQDSLARGYTF.